Following are 32 T cell receptor beta chains from one sample sequenced in a study of T cell responses to AZD1222 COVID-19 vaccine (dated by TCRdb to 2020 to 2022). Reading the label with the study, this specimen's time point is: about 28 days (+/-7) after the second vaccine dose. Receptor libraries were prepared by the immunoSEQ multiplex PCR assay. Entries here come from immuneACCESS through TCRdb and include only in-frame sequences with V and J called. Some clones fail to appear in such tables; in the studies checked, an unresolved V gene covers under half of the shortfall, and the cause of the remainder is unknown. The sample table shows roughly 140,000 clones, and under 95% are seen once. Of the sample, less than 2.5% is held by the ten largest clones. The specimen was peripheral blood, collected 28 days after the second AZD1222 dose. These receptor sequences come from an adult who received the AZD1222 COVID-19 vaccine.

V is TRBV2 and J is TRBJ1-1; perhaps TRBD1 as D (5 bases). In germline, CDR1 is SNHLY, CDR2 FYNNEI. The CDR3 is made up of 12 amino acids. V dropped 6 bases and J dropped 7 bases, with 12 bases sitting between them. CDR3 residues: CASSERGVEAFF. CDR3 DNA: TGTGCCAGCAGCGAGAGGGGAGTTGAAGCTTTCTTT. The whole variable domain, remainder taken from reference TRBV2 and TRBJ1-1, is EPEVTQTPSHQVTQMGQEVILRCVPISNHLYFYWYRQILGQKVEFLVSFYNNEISEKSEIFDDQFSVERPDGSNFTLKIRSTKLEDSAMYFCASSERGVEAFFGQGTRLTVV.

This clone was seen just once. The rearrangement joins TRBV7-2 to TRBJ1-2; no reliable D call. Trimming left V 4 bases short and J 2 bases short, with 11 bases between. The CDR3 spans 14 residues. Germline V CDR1 and CDR2: SGHTA, FQGNSA. The DNA of the CDR3 is TGTGCCAGCAGCTCAGCTAGGTCGAACTATGGCTACACCTTC. Residues: CASSSARSNYGYTF.

J is TRBJ1-5 and V is TRBV6-5, with TRBD1 as a possible D gene (6 bases). The CDR3 extends over 15 amino acids. Trimming took off 4 bases at V and 4 bases at J, with 14 bases between the two ends. The germline CDR1 and CDR2 sequences are MNHEY and SVGAGI. CDR3 sequence: CASSSQGLGNQPQHF. The CDR3 coding sequence is TGTGCCAGCAGTTCACAGGGCCTCGGGAATCAGCCCCAGCATTTT.

This clone was observed once. Other DNA sequences in this specimen translate into the identical CDR3. The rearrangement joins TRBV5-1 to TRBJ1-2, with D perhaps TRBD1 (5 bases). Trimming took off 0 bases at V and 4 bases at J, with 10 bases between the two ends. Looked up from germline, CDR1 is SGHRS and CDR2 is YFSETQ. This CDR3 spans 14 amino acids. The CDR3 DNA reads TGCGCCAGCAGCTTGGTTGCAGGGAGCTATGGCTACACCTTC. Translating it yields CASSLVAGSYGYTF.

The rearrangement uses TRBV7-2 and TRBJ1-2; TRBD1 matches at 7 bases. V lost 3 bases to trimming and J lost 2 bases; unmatched junction nucleotides: 9. This CDR3 contains 16 residues. Per the germline V gene, CDR1 is SGHTA and CDR2 is FQGNSA. CDR3 sequence: CASSLAPRGRNYGYTF. CDR3 DNA sequence: TGTGCCAGCAGCTTGGCCCCCAGGGGGAGGAACTATGGCTACACCTTC.

This chain uses TRBV9 with TRBJ1-1; maybe TRBD1 (5 bases). V lost 4 bases, J lost 8 bases, and 15 bases lay in between. This CDR3 region has 13 residues. Germline CDR1 and CDR2: SGDLS and YYNGEE. CDR3 DNA sequence: TGTGCCAGCAGCCCCCGGGGGAGTTGGGAAGCTTTCTTT. The encoded protein is CASSPRGSWEAFF.

The chain combines TRBV7-7 with TRBJ2-5; TRBD2 matches 11 bases. Germline trimming cut 3 bases from V and 4 bases from J; bases unmatched to any gene: 4. The CDR3 sequence is 15 residues long. Germline values: CDR1 SSHAT, CDR2 FNYEAQ (reference sequence). The CDR3, as DNA: TGTGCCAGCAGCTTTCAACTAGCGGGGGTAGAGACCCAGTACTTC. This gives the protein CASSFQLAGVETQYF. Full variable domain (rest looked up from reference TRBV7-7 and TRBJ2-5): GAGVSQSPRYKVTKRGQDVTLRCDPISSHATLYWYQQALGQGPEFLTYFNYEAQPDKSGLPSDRFSAERPEGSISTLTIQRTEQRDSAMYRCASSFQLAGVETQYFGPGTRLLVL.

The chain carries TRBV5-1 and TRBJ2-1, with a weak D call TRBD1 (7 bases). V was trimmed by 7 bases and J by 1 base, leaving 18 bases between them. Germline V lookup: CDR1 SGHRS, CDR2 YFSETQ. The CDR3 extends over 16 amino acids. CDR3 region: CASAQGGGESYNEQFF. CDR3 in DNA: TGCGCCAGCGCCCAGGGGGGTGGTGAGTCCTACAATGAGCAGTTCTTC.

This chain uses TRBV18 with TRBJ2-1, with TRBD1 matching over 7 bases. Per germline, CDR1 KGHSH and CDR2 LQKENI. Trimming cost V 3 bases and J 1 base; bases outside gene matches: 9. This CDR3 region has 17 residues. This CDR3 reads CASSPLPGQASYNEQFF. The CDR3 DNA follows: TGTGCCAGCTCACCCTTGCCTGGACAGGCTTCCTACAATGAGCAGTTCTTC.

Here the CDR3 DNA reads TGTGCCAGCAGCCCCGGGACGTTCTATGGCTACACCTTC. Protein sequence: CASSPGTFYGYTF. The chain uses TRBV6-5 and TRBJ1-2; possible D gene TRBD1, 5 bases. This CDR3 is 13 amino acids long. Deletions cut 6 bases from V and 4 bases from J, with 12 bases between. The germline gives CDR1 MNHEY, CDR2 SVGAGI.

V is TRBV5-5 and J is TRBJ1-1; TRBD1 agrees at 7 bases. The CDR3 is made up of 13 amino acids. The junction had 11 bases not matched to a gene; V was cut back by 4 bases and J by 11 bases. In germline, CDR1 is SGHKS, CDR2 YYEKEE (reference sequence). Here the CDR3 reads CASSAWTGENAFF. In nucleotides, the CDR3 is TGTGCCAGCAGCGCGTGGACAGGCGAGAACGCTTTCTTT.

This chain uses TRBV7-9 with TRBJ1-4; a weak D match, TRBD1 (5 bases). The ends were cut back, 4 bases at V and 3 bases at J, with 15 bases in the middle. CDR1 is SEHNR and CDR2 is FQNEAQ in the germline V gene (reference sequence). The CDR3 covers 16 residues. The CDR3 loop reads CASSSQGTLANEKLFF. DNA for the CDR3: TGTGCCAGCAGCTCGCAGGGAACTTTAGCTAATGAAAAACTGTTTTTT.

The V call is TRBV2, the J call TRBJ1-6, with D perhaps matching TRBD1 (6 bases). The germline CDR1 and CDR2 sequences are SNHLY and FYNNEI. Trimming took 4 bases from V and 7 from J, leaving 11 bases between them. This CDR3 has 14 residues. CDR3 protein: CASSGDNENSPLHF. The CDR3 DNA follows: TGTGCCAGCAGTGGGGACAATGAAAATTCACCCCTCCACTTT.

The chain joins TRBV15 to TRBJ2-1, with 7 bases fitting TRBD2. This CDR3 spans 17 amino acids. CDR1 is LNHNV, CDR2 YYDKDF, per germline (reference sequence). V lost 0 bases, J lost 3 bases, and 8 bases stayed unmatched. DNA of the CDR3: TGTGCCACCAGCAGAGATTTAGCGTCTAGCGGCTACAATGAGCAGTTCTTC. This gives the protein CATSRDLASSGYNEQFF. The whole variable domain, remainder taken from reference TRBV15 and TRBJ2-1, is DAMVIQNPRYQVTQFGKPVTLSCSQTLNHNVMYWYQQKSSQAPKLLFHYYDKDFNNEADTPDNFQSRRPNTSFCFLDIRSPGLGDTAMYLCATSRDLASSGYNEQFFGPGTRLTVL.

J is TRBJ1-2 and V is TRBV27, with D possibly matching TRBD1 (6 bases). In germline, CDR1 is MNHEY, CDR2 SMNVEV (reference sequence). Trimming removed 8 bases at V and 10 bases at J, with 26 bases between. CDR3 length: 15 residues. Written as DNA, the CDR3 is TGTGCCAGCGGACCCCTGGGGCAGGGGCGTTCCCACTACACCTTC. Amino acids: CASGPLGQGRSHYTF.

The chain combines TRBV7-2 with TRBJ1-1; D is undetermined. The V gene lost 6 bases and the J gene lost 4 bases, with 12 bases spanning the gap. The V gene's germline CDR1 is SGHTA and CDR2 FQGNSA. This CDR3 comprises 13 residues. CDR3: CASSPKAGTEAFF. DNA of the CDR3: TGTGCCAGCAGTCCAAAAGCCGGCACTGAAGCTTTCTTT.

The genes are TRBV24-1 and TRBJ2-7, with 7 bases aligning to TRBD1. Germline assignment: CDR1 KGHDR and CDR2 SFDVKD. The CDR3 extends over 12 amino acids. With 10 bases clipped from V and 2 bases from J, the junction kept 4 bases outside the gene matches. CDR3 sequence reads: CATDRFPYEQYF. The CDR3 DNA reads as TGTGCCACGGACAGGTTCCCCTACGAGCAGTACTTC.

This chain joins TRBV5-1 and TRBJ2-1, with D unresolved. Trimming shortened V by 4 bases and J by 3 bases, and 5 bases separated the two germline ends. This CDR3 comprises 12 residues. Germline CDR1 reads SGHRS; CDR2 reads YFSETQ. The CDR3 DNA sequence: TGCGCCAGCAGCCCCAACTACAATGAGCAGTTCTTC. Its translation: CASSPNYNEQFF.

This chain links TRBV19 with TRBJ2-7; 9 bases map to TRBD1. Germline V gives CDR1 LNHDA, CDR2 SQIVND (reference sequence). The ends lost 6 bases at V and 0 bases at J; junction bases unmatched: 6. The CDR3 runs to 15 residues. The DNA of the CDR3 is TGTGCCAGTAGGCATCCGGGACAGGGCTCCTACGAGCAGTACTTC. It specifies CASRHPGQGSYEQYF.

V usage is TRBV2 and J usage is TRBJ2-7; D not resolved. With 7 bases removed from V and 4 bases from J, the gap between germline ends came to 14 bases. The germline V gene encodes CDR1 SNHLY and CDR2 FYNNEI. The CDR3 runs 13 residues. The CDR3 loop reads CASKPLGNYEQYF. The CDR3 DNA reads TGTGCCAGCAAACCCTTGGGGAATTACGAGCAGTACTTC.

CDR3 protein: CASSLGAVTEAFF. CDR3 DNA sequence: TGTGCCAGCAGCTTGGGGGCGGTTACTGAAGCTTTCTTT. The chain uses TRBV11-2 and TRBJ1-1, with D tentatively TRBD1 (6 bases). Germline CDR1 reads SGHAT; CDR2 reads FQNNGV. The ends were cut back, 3 bases at V and 5 bases at J, with 10 bases in the middle. The length of the CDR3 is 13 residues.

The V gene is TRBV9, the J gene TRBJ2-2; maybe TRBD2 (5 bases). Germline values: CDR1 SGDLS, CDR2 YYNGEE. CDR3 length: 15 residues. V lost 3 bases to trimming and J lost 4 bases, with 13 bases between them. In nucleotides, the CDR3 is TGTGCCAGCAGCGACACTAGTCGCGGCACCGGGGAGCTGTTTTTT. Translating gives CASSDTSRGTGELFF. The full variable domain, in which reference TRBV9 and TRBJ2-2 provide the parts outside the CDR3, is DSGVTQTPKHLITATGQRVTLRCSPRSGDLSVYWYQQSLDQGLQFLIQYYNGEERAKGNILERFSAQQFPDLHSELNLSSLELGDSALYFCASSDTSRGTGELFFGEGSRLTVL.

The chain combines TRBV28 with TRBJ1-5; D remains unclear. V lost 6 bases and J 4 bases, leaving 7 bases between the germline ends. Germline V gene data show CDR1 as MDHEN and CDR2 as SYDVKM. CDR3 size: 12 residues. CDR3: CASRLGNQPQHF. Here the CDR3 DNA reads TGTGCCAGCAGATTAGGGAATCAGCCCCAGCATTTT.

V usage is TRBV12-3 or TRBV12-4 and J usage is TRBJ2-1; D is uncertain. The CDR3 is 12 residues long. Trimming took off 2 bases at V and 7 bases at J, with 6 bases between the two ends. The CDR3: CASSLLGNEQFF. The CDR3 nucleotides are TGTGCCAGCAGTTTACTAGGGAATGAGCAGTTCTTC.

CDR3 protein: CASSVQAGGQETQYF. The CDR3 DNA reads as TGTGCCAGCAGTGTTCAAGCGGGGGGACAAGAGACCCAGTACTTC. The rearrangement uses TRBV2 and TRBJ2-5; 9 nucleotides line up with TRBD2. There are 15 residues in the CDR3. Germline assignment: CDR1 SNHLY and CDR2 FYNNEI. The V and J ends lost 4 bases and 2 bases, in that order; junction bases with no gene match: 5.

V usage is TRBV10-3 and J usage is TRBJ2-2; tentative D call: TRBD1 (5 bases). CDR1 ENHRY and CDR2 SYGVKD come from the germline V gene. With 1 base removed from V and 5 bases from J, the gap between germline ends came to 20 bases. The CDR3 extends over 18 amino acids. In nucleotides, the CDR3 is TGTGCCATCAGTGAGTTAGCCCAGGGTGATCGGACGACCGGGGAGCTGTTTTTT. Its translation is CAISELAQGDRTTGELFF.

The V gene is TRBV2, the J gene TRBJ2-1; D unresolved. Germline assignment: CDR1 SNHLY and CDR2 FYNNEI. The CDR3 sequence is 16 residues long. Trimming removed 1 base at V and 1 base at J, with 11 bases between. CDR3 sequence reads: CASSEGVVSSYNEQFF. In DNA, the CDR3 is TGTGCCAGCAGTGAAGGAGTGGTGAGTTCCTACAATGAGCAGTTCTTC.

The chain employs TRBV11-2 and TRBJ2-7; D is ambiguous. Trimming stripped 4 bases from V and 2 bases from J, with 15 bases between. CDR3 length equals 15 residues. Germline CDR1 and CDR2: SGHAT and FQNNGV. Here the CDR3 DNA reads TGTGCCAGCAGCTCCGAAGGGATCCGGACCTACGAGCAGTACTTC. Protein sequence: CASSSEGIRTYEQYF.

This clone was seen only once. The chain couples TRBV5-5 to TRBJ1-1; maybe TRBD1 (5 bases). This CDR3 spans 15 amino acids. V was shortened by 4 bases and J by 2 bases, with 15 bases between the two germline ends. Germline V gene lookup returns CDR1 SGHKS and CDR2 YYEKEE (reference sequence). CDR3 in amino acids: CASSGSTAPNTEAFF. In DNA form, the CDR3 reads TGTGCCAGCAGCGGATCGACAGCCCCTAACACTGAAGCTTTCTTT.

This chain uses TRBV30 with TRBJ1-2; D is unclear. The CDR3 runs to 13 residues. V shed 6 bases and J shed 2 bases, with 13 bases lying between them. The germline V gene encodes CDR1 GTSNPN and CDR2 SVGIG (reference sequence). The CDR3 DNA is TGTGCCTGTGCTTACGGCCGAAACTATGGCTACACCTTC. Residues: CACAYGRNYGYTF. Full variable domain (rest looked up from reference TRBV30 and TRBJ1-2): SQTIHQWPATLVQPVGSPLSLECTVEGTSNPNLYWYRQAAGRGLQLLFYSVGIGQISSEVPQNLSASRPQDRQFILSSKKLLLSDSGFYLCACAYGRNYGYTFGSGTRLTVV.

The chain joins TRBV5-1 to TRBJ2-5; 9 bases agree with TRBD1. Looked up from germline, CDR1 is SGHRS and CDR2 is YFSETQ. This CDR3 region has 14 residues. With 2 bases clipped from V and 2 bases from J, the junction kept 1 base outside the gene matches. The CDR3 sequence: CASSLGTGQETQYF. CDR3 sequence (DNA): TGCGCCAGCAGCTTAGGGACAGGGCAAGAGACCCAGTACTTC. Using reference TRBV5-1 and TRBJ2-5 for the parts outside the CDR3, the full variable domain is KAGVTQTPRYLIKTRGQQVTLSCSPISGHRSVSWYQQTPGQGLQFLFEYFSETQRNKGNFPGRFSGRQFSNSRSEMNVSTLELGDSALYLCASSLGTGQETQYFGPGTRLLVL.

This chain connects TRBV18 to TRBJ1-3; D unclear. This CDR3 region has 16 residues. CDR1 is KGHSH, CDR2 LQKENI, per germline. V was clipped by 1 base and J by 0 bases, with 10 bases between them. The CDR3 DNA reads as TGTGCCAGCTCACCACAGGGCCTAAGCTCTGGAAACACCATATATTTT. It translates to CASSPQGLSSGNTIYF.